This TCR beta chain was observed in a study of technical replicates of blood from four donors. Libraries were prepared by immunoSEQ multiplex PCR; TCRdb keeps only in-frame clonotypes and omits some of them. The sample contains about 91,000 clones, around 93% of which appear only once. This CDR3 has 12 residues. Germline CDR1 is MNHNS and CDR2 is SASEGT. Trimming pared 3 bases from V and 5 bases from J, leaving 8 bases between. V and J are TRBV6-1 and TRBJ2-7; D gene unclear. The sequence derives from a human donor in good health. The sample comprised T cells isolated from PBMCs. This chain's CDR3 is CASSDGSDEQYF. The CDR3 DNA reads TGTGCCAGCAGTGACGGTTCGGACGAGCAGTACTTC.